This entry lists 3 T cell receptor beta chains sequenced from one sample in a study of identical twins. TCRdb ran MiXCR on the 5' RACE reads and lists one entry per CDR3 protein. The top ten clones hold 40% of a sample with some 210,000 distinct CDR3 sequences, more than 15% of them seen once. This same sample was also part of a study on T cells expressing NK-cell markers.

The sequenced sample consisted of CD8+ T cells sorted from blood. The source is a woman aged 18-29 years in good health.

The rearrangement uses TRBV9 and TRBJ2-3; tentative D call: TRBD1 (5 bases). There are 13 residues in the CDR3. Trimming removed 6 bases from V and 0 bases from J, with 8 bases in between. Germline V gene data show CDR1 as SGDLS and CDR2 as YYNGEE. CDR3 nucleotide sequence: TGTGCCAGCAAGGGGTCTAGCACAGATACGCAGTATTTT. Its protein product is CASKGSSTDTQYF.

V usage is TRBV20-1 and J usage is TRBJ2-1; D might be TRBD2 (5 bases). The germline V gene has CDR1 DFQATT and CDR2 SNEGSKA (reference sequence). CDR3 size: 14 residues. Trimming pared 3 bases from V and 4 bases from J, leaving 13 bases between. The CDR3 nucleotides are TGCAGTGCTAGGCTCCGGACGGGGTACAATGAGCAGTTCTTC. Its protein product is CSARLRTGYNEQFF.

This rearrangement joins TRBV9 to TRBJ1-1; weak D call: TRBD1 (5 bases). V gave up 6 bases and J gave up 6 bases, with 15 bases separating them. The germline V gene has CDR1 SGDLS and CDR2 YYNGEE. This CDR3 spans 13 amino acids. Here the CDR3 DNA reads TGTGCCAGCATGCAAAATGGGGCAGCTGAAGCTTTCTTT. Translating gives CASMQNGAAEAFF.